Described below is a single TCR beta chain sequence and its context. Its antigen remains unidentified. No base qualities exist here, and no much larger clone lies one base off it. This specimen belongs to a study of blood T cell repertoires in COVID-19 (dated by TCRdb to about 2020). A note on the overall study: Samples from collaborators originated in the United States, Italy and Spain and spanned both the acute and convalescent phases of COVID-19. The prospective study material was composed of cDNA or gDNA derived from T cells, B-cell-depleted T cells, or PBMCs. Deeply sampled blood TCRbeta repertoires from subjects exposed to, actively infected with, or recovered from COVID-19 were included in the dataset. A freely available public database, intended as a resource for researchers studying the immune response to SARS-CoV-2, is where the repertoires were released. The samples were drawn from the first 160 participants of the ongoing ImmuneRACE study and from 950 to 1,500 subjects provided by 6 global collaborators. Nearly every sample came with metadata listing a de-identified subject ID, COVID-19 status, age in years and sex. HLA class I and class II types, where available, came from metadata supplied by the sample provider rather than from assay-based typing.

The immunoSEQ Assay, a bias-controlled multiplex PCR, was used to amplify TCRbeta CDR3 regions from genomic DNA. Per the authors' processing: The number of nucleated cells in each sample was estimated by amplification of reference gene primers within the assay. Sequence reads were collapsed and filtered to measure the absolute abundance of every unique TCRbeta CDR3 rearrangement. For each sample, productive Simpson clonality was calculated as the square root of Simpson's diversity index over productive rearrangements. TCRdb took this table from immuneACCESS and kept in-frame rearrangements with V and J called. Such tables lack part of the clones; where checked against another copy, unresolved V genes explain under half of the gap, and the rest is unexplained. V and J calls and clone size follow that table, whereas D and trimming were derived from the DNA. The sample includes hundreds of thousands of clones, with 84% observed a single time. The biggest ten clones account for approximately 6.2% of the sample.

Reading the germline V gene (reference sequence) gives CDR1 MNHEY and CDR2 SMNVEV. The cysteine opens and the phenylalanine closes a CDR3 of 17 amino acids. CDR3 DNA is the only sequence kept; it has 51 bases, read in frame from the first base. The junction shows trimming of 7 bases on V and 7 bases on J, and the gene matches do not reach 16 bases of it. Beyond this particular receptor, the publication reports: The quantity of clinical and demographic metadata differed by source and by participant and was supplied without curation.

Participants in the prospective study were aged about 18 to 100 years, lived in over 20 United States geographic areas, and enrolled through a virtual design. In the prospective study, participants were assigned to cohorts based on the clinical history participants reported in a screening survey and a study questionnaire. Recovered participants in ImmuneRACE Cohort 3 were defined by two consecutive negative NP/OP PCR tests, clearance by a healthcare professional, or resolution of symptoms. In the prospective study, mobile phlebotomists collected whole blood, serum and a nasopharyngeal or oropharyngeal swab from each participant. Additional blood draws and questionnaires over an approximately 2-month period could optionally be provided by prospective study participants. Prospective study blood samples were shipped either frozen or at room temperature before DNA extraction.

The rearrangement combines TRBV27 with TRBJ2-1, with TRBD2 matching 10 junction bases. This clonotype originated in a middle-aged woman who had recovered from COVID-19. The sequenced material came from PBMCs or T cells enriched from blood (not recorded which). The CDR3 protein: CASTNSKLAGVRNEQFF. The DNA sequence follows: TGTGCCAGCACTAACTCGAAGCTAGCGGGAGTTCGAAATGAGCAGTTCTTC.